The 15 T cell receptor beta chains presented below share a single source sample, sequenced in a study of T cell repertoires in cytomegalovirus infection. From the reads, TCRdb called clonotypes with MiXCR, one entry per CDR3 protein. This table has around 800,000 distinct CDR3 sequences, about 33% appearing once. Which antigens these TCRs recognize remains unknown. Material: cultured CD8+ T cells from PBMCs, obtained from culture after CMV antigen stimulation. The receptor source for this set is a human donor in good health (CMV status not recorded). Some clones in this sample may be carry-over from other donors' samples.

This clonotype has a handful of counts. CDR3 DNA sequence: TGTGCCAGCAGTTATTACCAATCGGGGGGTAACTATGGCTACACCTTC. It codes for CASSYYQSGGNYGYTF. This chain connects TRBV6-6 to TRBJ1-2; a possible D gene is TRBD1 (5 bases). CDR3 size: 16 residues. With 3 bases removed from V and 1 base from J, the gap between germline ends came to 15 bases. Germline values: CDR1 MNHNY, CDR2 SVGAGI (reference sequence).

This chain connects TRBV5-1 to TRBJ2-3, with a tentative D call TRBD1 (5 bases). V lost 6 bases, J lost 3 bases, and 14 bases lay in between. The germline V gene has CDR1 SGHRS and CDR2 YFSETQ. The CDR3 has 14 residues. DNA of the CDR3: TGCGCCAGCACCCAGGGCTCCCGGACAGATACGCAGTATTTT. Translating it yields CASTQGSRTDTQYF.

The chain recombines TRBV25-1 with TRBJ1-6, with D unresolved. Germline CDR1 is MGHDK and CDR2 is SYGVNS. V was trimmed by 1 base and J by 8 bases, leaving 9 bases between them. This CDR3 contains 14 residues. The CDR3 coding sequence is TGTGCCAGCAGTGAATCCCCCTCCTATTCACCCCTCCACTTT. It translates to CASSESPSYSPLHF.

A few counts support this clonotype. The J gene is TRBJ2-3, the V gene TRBV4-3; 10 nucleotides agree with TRBD2. CDR1 is LGHNA and CDR2 is YSLEER in the germline V gene. The CDR3 has 16 amino acids. Trimming at V came to 8 bases and at J to 0 bases, leaving 8 bases not matched to a gene. The CDR3 region has the DNA TGCGCCAGCTCTCCGGGACTAGCGAGGAGCACAGATACGCAGTATTTT. Translation: CASSPGLARSTDTQYF.

This clonotype was counted between two and nine times. The rearrangement uses TRBV7-9 and TRBJ2-7, with D perhaps being TRBD1 or TRBD2 (5 bases each). This CDR3 has 15 amino acids. Trimming took 3 bases from V and 2 from J, leaving 14 bases between them. Germline V gene lookup returns CDR1 SEHNR and CDR2 FQNEAQ (reference sequence). Written as DNA, the CDR3 is TGTGCCAGCAGCTTGGGTCGGGACGGTCCCTACGAGCAGTACGTC. Protein: CASSLGRDGPYEQYV.

About this clonotype itself: Given a much more abundant clone one base away, this may be a read error. CDR3 in amino acids: CVSSLARENTEAFF. The DNA of the CDR3 is TGTGTCAGCAGCTTAGCGCGGGAGAACACTGAAGCTTTCTTT. The V call is TRBV7-6, the J call TRBJ1-1; D gene uncertain. Germline assignment: CDR1 SGHVS and CDR2 FNYEAQ. The CDR3 runs 14 residues.

This clonotype was observed many times. The rearrangement links TRBV12-3 or TRBV12-4 to TRBJ2-7, with TRBD2 matching 7 bases. The CDR3 consists of 14 residues. V lost 6 bases and J lost 3; bases outside the gene matches: 8. CDR3 sequence: CASSLAGVGYEQYV. In nucleotides, the CDR3 is TGTGCCAGCAGCCTGGCGGGGGTAGGCTACGAGCAGTACGTC.

This clonotype turned up a few times. The chain is built from TRBV19 and TRBJ2-5, with D uncertain. The CDR3 covers 16 residues. Germline V lookup: CDR1 LNHDA, CDR2 SQIVND (reference sequence). Deletions cut 1 base from V and 2 bases from J, with 14 bases between. In DNA form, the CDR3 reads TGTGCCAGTAGTATAGGGTCTCTTCCCTGGCAAGAGACCCAGTACTTC. Amino acids: CASSIGSLPWQETQYF.

As concerns this clonotype: One base away lies a much larger clone, so this may be a sequencing read error. V gene TRBV13 combines with J gene TRBJ1-5, with 12 bases aligning to TRBD1. This CDR3 is built from 15 residues. The J segment lost 5 bases and the V segment lost 5 bases, leaving 4 bases of the junction unmatched. The germline V gene has CDR1 PRHDT and CDR2 FYEKMQ (reference sequence). Here the CDR3 DNA reads TGTGCCAGCAGCGCCGGGACAGGGGGCCATCAGCCCCAGCATTTT. Its protein is CASSAGTGGHQPQHF.

The V gene is TRBV10-3, the J gene TRBJ1-5; D perhaps matches TRBD1 (5 bases). V lost 2 bases and J 0 bases, leaving 5 bases between the germline ends. CDR1 is ENHRY and CDR2 is SYGVKD in the germline V gene. The CDR3 is 14 amino acids. This CDR3 reads CAISEGGSNQPQHF. CDR3 nucleotide sequence: TGTGCCATCAGTGAGGGGGGTAGCAATCAGCCCCAGCATTTT.

The rearrangement links TRBV12-5 to TRBJ2-1; weak D call: TRBD1 (5 bases). The CDR3 is made up of 15 amino acids. V was pared by 6 bases and J by 8 bases, with 20 bases between. Germline V gene sequence: CDR1 LGHNT, CDR2 FRNRAP. The CDR3 loop reads CASGFETVGIDEQFF. In nucleotides, the CDR3 is TGTGCTAGTGGCTTCGAGACAGTTGGGATCGATGAGCAGTTCTTC. Looking up the rest from reference TRBV12-5 and TRBJ2-1 gives the full variable domain: DARVTQTPRHKVTEMGQEVTMRCQPILGHNTVFWYRQTMMQGLELLAYFRNRAPLDDSGMPKDRFSAEMPDATLATLKIQPSEPRDSAVYFCASGFETVGIDEQFFGPGTRLTVL.

Many counts were recorded for this clonotype. This chain connects TRBV6-5 to TRBJ2-6; D may match TRBD1 or TRBD2 (5 bases each). V dropped 2 bases and J dropped 0 bases, with 8 bases sitting between them. The CDR3 runs 16 residues. In germline, CDR1 is MNHEY, CDR2 SVGAGI. The CDR3 region has the DNA TGTGCCAGCAGTTACATGGGGGACTCTGGGGCCAACGTCCTGACTTTC. Translated: CASSYMGDSGANVLTF.

A word on this clonotype: Here the CDR3 omits its conserved ending phenylalanine or tryptophan, so a read error is the likely source. This chain links TRBV12-3 or TRBV12-4 with TRBJ1-5; D is unclear. The CDR3 is 14 residues long. Between the trimmed V and J ends, which lost 6 bases and 4 bases, there was a span of 13 bases. As DNA, the CDR3 is TGTGCCAGCAGGACCTCAGCGGGGAATCAGCCCCAGCATTCT. Translation: CASRTSAGNQPQHS.

This clonotype showed up many times. This sequence joins TRBV7-9 and TRBJ2-3; tentatively, D is TRBD1 (6 bases). The CDR3 consists of 15 residues. V dropped 3 bases and J dropped 2 bases, with 12 bases sitting between them. Germline CDR1 reads SEHNR; CDR2 reads FQNEAQ (reference sequence). The CDR3, as DNA: TGTGCCAGCAGCTTGGCGACAGGAGTCACAGATACGCAGTATTTT. The encoded protein is CASSLATGVTDTQYF.

This clonotype was counted between two and nine times. The J gene is TRBJ2-3, the V gene TRBV7-8; TRBD1 matches at 8 bases. This CDR3 has 19 amino acids. Germline loops: CDR1 SGHVS, CDR2 FQNEAQ. Trimming removed 5 bases from V and 0 bases from J; junction bases left unmatched: 16. This CDR3 reads CASSPLAGTGRSSTDTQYF. CDR3 nucleotides: TGTGCCAGCAGCCCCCTCGCAGGGACAGGACGATCTAGCACAGATACGCAGTATTTT.